This T cell receptor beta chain comes out of a study of CD8+ T cells in alopecia areata. Study context: Twice a day, 5 to 10 mg of oral tofacitinib was administered to treated patients.

Whole-study results and caveats: Lesional scalp, notably in alopecia totalis/universalis, had clonality above that of normal scalp.

The length of the CDR3 is 15 residues. Unmatched junction bases numbered 9, after V lost 7 bases and J lost 2 bases. Germline-derived CDR1 and CDR2 are SGHTA and FQGNSA. Treatment indicated: oral pan-JAK inhibitor, 5-10 mg twice daily. Comments on this clone: Its matching antigen is unknown.

RNA was extracted and reverse transcribed into cDNA as the sequencing template. Sequenced by immunoSEQ multiplex PCR; TCRdb stores in-frame clones only, minus some. The sample has tens of thousands of clones; just over 45% are singletons. This chain connects TRBV7-2 to TRBJ2-5; TRBD2 matches at 8 bases. This specimen was CD8+ T cells sorted from blood, taken at approximately week 39, from a patient treated with tofacitinib. This receptor was obtained from a human donor with alopecia areata. The CDR3 here is CASNSWREEQETQYF. CDR3 nucleotide sequence: TGTGCCAGCAACTCCTGGCGGGAGGAACAAGAGACCCAGTACTTC. Full variable domain (outside the CDR3, taken from reference TRBV7-2 and TRBJ2-5): GAGVSQSPSNKVTEKGKDVELRCDPISGHTALYWYRQSLGQGLEFLIYFQGNSAPDKSGLPSDRFSAERTGGSVSTLTIQRTQQEDSAVYLCASNSWREEQETQYFGPGTRLLVL.